This T cell receptor (beta chain) derives from a study of circulating CD8 cells and anti-PD-1 response in melanoma. About the study: Non-responders showed stable or progressive disease; responders showed complete or partial response. Study results and caveats: Published repertoire comparisons used only baseline and M1 samples.

Using approximately 15 ng of total RNA, TCR libraries were made with the QIAseq Immune Repertoire TCR panel. TCRdb re-called the reads with MiXCR, one entry per CDR3 protein. The table records 350 to 450 distinct CDR3 sequences, less than 6% of them present only once. CDR3 length equals 14 residues. Germline V CDR1 and CDR2: MDHEN, SYDVKM. Live CD3+CD8+TCRalphabeta+ cells were sorted into four subsets by PD-1 and/or TIGIT. This clonotype is categorized as large. What it binds is not known. At one of its ends the junction is not consistent with the germline gene, which may arise from a read error. J is TRBJ2-1 and V is TRBV28; D is undetermined. The source was CD8+ T cells from PBMCs, collected at baseline or after one month of anti-PD-1 therapy (not recorded which). The receptor's source is a human donor with melanoma. The CDR3 region has the DNA TGTGCCAGCATTGTGGCAGACTCCTACAGTGAGCAGTTCTTC. Translation: CASIVADSYSEQFF.